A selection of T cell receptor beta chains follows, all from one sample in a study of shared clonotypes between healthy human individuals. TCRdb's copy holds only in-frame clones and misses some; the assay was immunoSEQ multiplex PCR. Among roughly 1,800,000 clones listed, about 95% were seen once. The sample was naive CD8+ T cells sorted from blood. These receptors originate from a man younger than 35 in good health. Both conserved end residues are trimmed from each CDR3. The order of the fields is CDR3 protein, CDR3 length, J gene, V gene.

ASSLQGELYGYT 12 TRBJ1-2 TRBV9
ASSLVLRELF 10 TRBJ2-2 TRBV5-6
ASSSTSGQGANYGYT 15 TRBJ1-2 TRBV5-1
AISYRDGEQY 10 TRBJ2-7 TRBV10-3
ASSQAGTRYYEQY 13 TRBJ2-7 TRBV4-1
ASSHWRVASEYNEQF 15 TRBJ2-1 TRBV5-1
AWSASGRLEQY 11 TRBJ2-7 TRBV30
ASSQGTSGSMSYEQY 15 TRBJ2-7 TRBV4-3
ASSLDIMNTEAF 12 TRBJ1-1 TRBV6-5
ASSYSPEAYEQY 12 TRBJ2-7 TRBV6-5
ASSRHGDYEQY 11 TRBJ2-7 TRBV25-1
ASSQEAVSYEQY 12 TRBJ2-7 TRBV4-3
ASSRLAATNEKLF 13 TRBJ1-4 TRBV5-6
ASSLEREGWDTQY 13 TRBJ2-3 TRBV5-6
ASSQGLAGGNEQF 13 TRBJ2-1 TRBV7-9
ASSEARSSSYEQY 13 TRBJ2-7 TRBV2
ASSEMDIYRGESSYNSPLH 19 TRBJ1-6 TRBV6-1
ASSLWDGDGYT 11 TRBJ1-2 TRBV28
ASSLPGTGLRQY 12 TRBJ2-7 TRBV7-9
ASSESTGAMAEKLF 14 TRBJ1-4 TRBV6-1
ASSQVGRQSEAF 12 TRBJ1-1 TRBV4-3
ASSYSGTLYEQY 12 TRBJ2-7 TRBV6-5
ASSVVAGLNTGELF 14 TRBJ2-2 TRBV9
ASSKFQGDYGYT 12 TRBJ1-2 TRBV7-2
ASQGGGYT 8 TRBJ1-2 TRBV27
SVDSGGGQETQY 12 TRBJ2-5 TRBV29-1
ASSPSDGILPQH 12 TRBJ1-5 TRBV18
ASSTRRGKEDASSYEQY 17 TRBJ2-7 TRBV7-9
ASSPIIRGGGNEQF 14 TRBJ2-1 TRBV5-1
ASSAGADIAANNEQF 15 TRBJ2-1 TRBV6-4
ASSILDSIPSSYNEQF 16 TRBJ2-1 TRBV19
ASSSQGNGYT 10 TRBJ1-2 TRBV7-9
AWSGMRGEAF 10 TRBJ1-1 TRBV30
ASSQEGHGYEQY 12 TRBJ2-7 TRBV4-3
ASLTSDRRYGYT 12 TRBJ1-2 TRBV30
ASSLEVYYNEQF 12 TRBJ2-1 TRBV28
ASSRGGSDEQY 11 TRBJ2-7 TRBV14
AWDRAHTEAF 10 TRBJ1-1 TRBV30
ASGSRDREETQY 12 TRBJ2-5 TRBV12-5
ATSQGGAIEQY 11 TRBJ2-7 TRBV15
ASRPHRGANTGELF 14 TRBJ2-2 TRBV12-2
ASEDRVTYEQY 11 TRBJ2-7 TRBV6-1
ASSVDRDYEQF 11 TRBJ2-1 TRBV9
SGTEQVSGNEQF 12 TRBJ2-1 TRBV29-1
ASSLKRPYEQY 11 TRBJ2-7 TRBV5-8
ASSEGLAGQILYNEQF 16 TRBJ2-1 TRBV7-8
ASSEVVAGESDTQY 14 TRBJ2-3 TRBV10-1
ASSSPAATSSGANVLT 16 TRBJ2-6 TRBV11-1
ASSEGQGLLYEQY 13 TRBJ2-7 TRBV6-1